This T cell receptor (beta chain) was recorded in a study of cytomegalovirus exposure and HLA in healthy donors. Worth noting for this clone: The antigen remains undetermined.

Primers for the PCR totalled 60 Vbeta and 13 Jbeta. TCRdb's copy holds only in-frame clones and misses some; the assay was immunoSEQ multiplex PCR. This sample has 150,000 to 200,000 clones, with 82% found just once. Study results and limitations: Later, TCR association rates were found to vary by HLA locus, highest for DRB1 and lowest for HLA-C. Specificity for CMV antigens was confirmed in vitro for a few of the CMV-associated chains.

The origin of this receptor is a woman aged 50 to 60 in good health and CMV-seropositive. Input material: PBMCs.

CDR3 in amino acids: CASSLPSHGEQFF. In nucleotides, the CDR3 is TGTGCCAGCAGCTTACCTTCCCACGGTGAGCAGTTCTTC. The J gene is TRBJ2-1, the V gene TRBV7-2, with D unresolved. The CDR3 is 13 amino acids. Trimming stripped 2 bases from V and 9 bases from J, with 11 bases between. Germline V gene lookup returns CDR1 SGHTA and CDR2 FQGNSA.